The rows below give T cell receptor beta chains drawn from one sample of a study of CD8+CD57+ T cells in acquired aplastic anemia. Each CDR3 protein is one row after TCRdb ran MiXCR on the reads. The repertoire has about 180,000 distinct CDR3 sequences, 48% of them found once; the top ten carry roughly 13%. The specimen sequenced was sorted CD4+, CD8+, or CD8+CD57+ T cells (not recorded which) from PBMCs. The receptors were gathered from a human donor with aplastic anemia. Both conserved end residues are part of each CDR3. The D gene is left open where the match is weak. Part of the rows lack a size; the others show once, few, many or a class for expanded clones.

cdr3_length j_call clone_size d_call v_call cdr3_aa cdr3_nt
15 TRBJ1-5 few TRBD1 TRBV28 CASSQPTGGNQPQHF TGTGCCAGCAGCCAACCGACAGGGGGAAATCAGCCCCAGCATTTT
15 TRBJ2-3 many TRBD2 TRBV2 CASSATSGGLNTQYF TGTGCCAGCAGCGCGACTAGCGGGGGGCTAAATACGCAGTATTTT
15 TRBJ1-1 NA TRBD1 TRBV20-1 CSARDIGTGYTEAFF TGCAGTGCTAGAGATATCGGGACAGGGTACACTGAAGCTTTCTTT
15 TRBJ2-7 NA NA TRBV20-1 CSARDGGLKPYEQYF TGCAGTGCTAGAGATGGGGGGCTAAAACCATACGAGCAGTACTTC
17 TRBJ1-5 NA NA TRBV10-3 CAISESITEGGNQPQHF TGTGCCATCAGTGAGTCGATTACCGAGGGGGGCAATCAGCCCCAGCATTTT
13 TRBJ2-7 NA TRBD1 TRBV6-1 CASTTGVAYEQYF TGTGCCAGCACAACAGGGGTCGCCTACGAGCAGTACTTC
16 TRBJ2-6 many NA TRBV6-1 CASREQGLGGANVLTF TGTGCCAGCAGGGAACAGGGCCTAGGGGGGGCCAACGTCCTGACTTTC
13 TRBJ2-7 many NA TRBV29-1 CSVGTDSGYEQYF TGCAGCGTTGGAACGGACAGCGGCTACGAGCAGTACTTC
14 TRBJ1-5 once NA TRBV25-1 CASSDGVGNQPQHF TGTGCCAGCAGTGACGGTGTTGGAAATCAGCCCCAGCATTTT
10 TRBJ2-3 few NA TRBV29-1 CSVTQHTQYF TGCAGCGTTACTCAGCATACGCAGTATTTT
15 TRBJ1-1 NA NA TRBV25-1 CASSPRTLLNTEAFF TGTGCCAGCAGTCCCAGGACACTGCTGAACACTGAAGCTTTCTTT
15 TRBJ2-2 NA NA TRBV24-1 CATSDFRENTGELFF TGTGCCACCAGTGATTTTCGAGAGAACACCGGGGAGCTGTTTTTT
13 TRBJ2-3 NA NA TRBV7-8 CASSLLDSDTQYF TGTGCCAGCAGCTTACTCGACTCTGATACGCAGTATTTT
12 TRBJ2-1 NA NA TRBV29-1 CSALKRVDEQFF TGCAGCGCCCTTAAGCGGGTAGATGAGCAGTTCTTC
15 TRBJ1-1 NA TRBD1 TRBV9 CASSAPTGTNTEAFF TGTGCCAGCAGCGCCCCGACAGGGACGAACACTGAAGCTTTCTTT
16 TRBJ2-5 many TRBD2 TRBV9 CASSVVAGGLGETQYF TGTGCCAGCAGCGTAGTAGCGGGGGGGCTTGGAGAGACCCAGTACTTC
18 TRBJ2-5 NA NA TRBV14 CASSQGASLGGLGETQYF TGTGCCAGCAGCCAAGGGGCCTCTCTAGGGGGACTGGGTGAGACCCAGTACTTC
13 TRBJ1-6 few NA TRBV10-3 CAISRDGYSPLHF TGTGCCATCAGTAGGGACGGTTATTCACCCCTCCACTTT
13 TRBJ2-1 NA TRBD1 TRBV2 CASLGTGGSEQFF TGTGCCAGCCTTGGGACAGGGGGCAGTGAGCAGTTCTTC
12 TRBJ2-7 NA NA TRBV20-1 CSAMDSPYEQYF TGCAGTGCTATGGACTCTCCCTACGAGCAGTACTTC
13 TRBJ2-1 few NA TRBV12-3/TRBV12-4 CASSYGAYNEQFF TGTGCCAGCAGTTATGGAGCCTACAATGAGCAGTTCTTC
14 TRBJ2-6 NA NA TRBV2 CASRGSAGANVLTF TGTGCCAGCAGGGGGTCGGCTGGGGCCAACGTCCTGACTTTC
15 TRBJ1-2 once NA TRBV4-3 CASSHSQLGPYGYTF TGCGCCAGCAGCCATTCCCAGTTAGGGCCCTATGGCTACACCTTC
13 TRBJ1-2 NA NA TRBV10-2 CASSAPSLDGNTF TGCGCCAGCAGTGCCCCATCGCTCGATGGAAACACCTTC
14 TRBJ1-1 NA NA TRBV12-3/TRBV12-4 CATRAEDVNTEAFF TGTGCTACTAGGGCCGAAGACGTGAACACTGAAGCTTTCTTT
15 TRBJ1-6 many NA TRBV12-3/TRBV12-4 CASSLGGSYNSPLHF TGTGCCAGCAGCCTGGGGGGCTCCTATAATTCACCCCTCCACTTT
12 TRBJ2-1 NA NA TRBV10-2 CASSEEGSRQFF TGCGCCAGCAGTGAGGAGGGTAGCCGGCAGTTCTTC
14 TRBJ2-7 NA TRBD1 TRBV20-1 CSARVRDRVDEQYF TGCAGTGCTAGAGTCCGGGACAGGGTGGACGAGCAGTACTTC
17 TRBJ2-1 NA NA TRBV29-1 CSVRPDRHSRNRDEQFF TGCAGCGTCCGACCAGACAGACATTCTAGGAATAGGGATGAGCAGTTCTTC
14 TRBJ1-6 NA NA TRBV7-3 CASSLGSANSPLHF TGTGCCAGCAGCTTAGGTTCAGCCAATTCACCCCTCCACTTT
14 TRBJ1-2 NA NA TRBV19 CASSSLADLNGYTF TGTGCCAGTAGTTCGTTGGCGGATTTGAACGGCTACACCTTC
15 TRBJ2-7 NA TRBD2 TRBV29-1 CSVGRGGGQSYEQYF TGCAGCGTTGGCCGCGGGGGGGGACAATCCTACGAGCAGTACTTC
14 TRBJ2-7 NA TRBD2 TRBV19 CASSVTGTTYEQYF TGTGCCAGTAGTGTAACCGGGACTACCTACGAGCAGTACTTC
13 TRBJ2-3 NA NA TRBV20-1 CSARGQSTDTQYF TGCAGTGCCAGAGGACAGAGCACAGATACGCAGTATTTT
15 TRBJ2-6 NA NA TRBV2 CASSEDYSGANVLTF TGTGCCAGCAGTGAAGATTACTCTGGGGCCAACGTCCTGACTTTC
12 TRBJ2-3 many NA TRBV30 CAWSGDTDTQYF TGTGCCTGGAGTGGTGACACAGATACGCAGTATTTT
15 TRBJ2-7 few NA TRBV10-3 CAISDGTMDSYEQYF TGTGCCATCAGTGACGGGACAATGGACTCCTACGAGCAGTACTTC
16 TRBJ2-7 many TRBD1 TRBV20-1 CSASSAYRTGSDEQYF TGCAGTGCTAGTAGTGCTTATAGGACAGGGTCCGACGAGCAGTACTTC
15 TRBJ2-7 once TRBD2 TRBV7-2 CASSYGLAVTYEQYF TGTGCCAGCAGCTACGGACTAGCGGTTACCTACGAGCAGTACTTC
15 TRBJ2-7 many TRBD1 TRBV19 CASSPRTGYFYEQYF TGTGCCAGTAGTCCGCGGACAGGTTATTTCTACGAGCAGTACTTC
12 TRBJ2-2 NA TRBD2 TRBV30 CAWSLGSGELSF TGTGCCTGGAGTTTGGGGAGCGGGGAGCTGTCTTTT
14 TRBJ1-6 few NA TRBV6-2/TRBV6-3 CASSYVGNNSPLHF TGTGCCAGCAGTTACGTCGGCAATAATTCACCCCTCCACTTT
12 TRBJ2-7 NA NA TRBV29-1 CSVELVLGEQYF TGCAGCGTTGAACTAGTCTTGGGTGAGCAGTACTTC
15 TRBJ2-5 NA TRBD1 TRBV20-1 CSARGKGTGKETQYF TGCAGTGCTAGAGGAAAGGGGACAGGGAAAGAGACCCAGTACTTC
18 TRBJ1-4 few TRBD1 TRBV5-1 CASSPNLKVQGSDEKLFF TGCGCCAGCAGCCCAAACCTTAAGGTACAGGGGTCCGATGAAAAACTGTTTTTT
13 TRBJ2-5 many NA TRBV5-6 CASSLAGSETQYF TGTGCCAGCAGCTTGGCCGGGTCAGAGACCCAGTACTTC
13 TRBJ2-1 many NA TRBV7-6 CASSLAETSSEFF TGTGCCAGCAGCTTAGCTGAAACTAGTTCTGAGTTCTTC
16 TRBJ2-2 few TRBD2 TRBV5-1 CASSLVGGASTGELFF TGCGCCAGCAGCTTGGTCGGGGGGGCTTCCACCGGGGAGCTGTTTTTT
13 TRBJ2-5 NA TRBD2 TRBV6-1 CAIGLAAQETQYF TGTGCCATTGGACTAGCGGCCCAAGAGACCCAGTACTTC
14 TRBJ1-5 few NA TRBV10-3 CATLGAEGNQPQHF TGTGCCACCCTCGGGGCGGAGGGCAATCAGCCCCAGCATTTT
14 TRBJ1-2 many TRBD1 TRBV29-1 CSVDGQGGWYGYTF TGCAGCGTTGACGGACAGGGAGGGTGGTATGGCTACACCTTC
14 TRBJ2-7 once NA TRBV2 CASSEVADSYEQYF TGTGCCAGCAGTGAAGTTGCAGACAGCTACGAGCAGTACTTC
17 TRBJ2-2 few TRBD2 TRBV4-1 CASSQLGRGSGTGELFF TGCGCCAGCAGCCAACTTGGGAGGGGCAGTGGCACCGGGGAGCTGTTTTTT
13 TRBJ1-2 NA NA TRBV10-3 CAIRPGENYGYTF TGTGCCATCCGGCCGGGCGAAAACTATGGCTACACCTTC
14 TRBJ1-5 many NA TRBV7-8 CASSLDIGNQPQHF TGTGCCAGCAGCTTAGACATAGGCAATCAGCCCCAGCATTTT